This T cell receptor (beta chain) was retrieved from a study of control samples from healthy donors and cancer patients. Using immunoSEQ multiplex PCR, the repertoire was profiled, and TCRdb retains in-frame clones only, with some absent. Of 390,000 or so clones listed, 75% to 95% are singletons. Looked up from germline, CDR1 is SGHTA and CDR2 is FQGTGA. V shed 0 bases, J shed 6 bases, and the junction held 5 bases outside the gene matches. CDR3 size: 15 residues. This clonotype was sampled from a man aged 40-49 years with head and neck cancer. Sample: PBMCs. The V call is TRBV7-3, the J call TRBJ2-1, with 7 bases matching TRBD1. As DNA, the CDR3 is TGTGCCAGCAGCTTAACAGCGAACAGGGGCAATGAGCAGTTCTTC. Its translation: CASSLTANRGNEQFF.